The 26 T cell receptor beta chains below were found in one sample sequenced in a study of OX40 agonist ivuxolimab in advanced cancers. Using immunoSEQ multiplex PCR, the repertoire was profiled, and TCRdb retains in-frame clones only, with some absent. The sample lists under 110,000 clones, 90% occurring once. The sequenced sample was CD4+ or CD8+ T cells sorted from blood, obtained in a trial of the OX40 agonist ivuxolimab. The receptors shown here come from an adult with an advanced solid tumor such as melanoma, head and neck, liver or kidney cancer.

The gene calls are TRBV7-2 and TRBJ1-2, with D perhaps TRBD1 (6 bases). This CDR3 spans 13 amino acids. The V and J ends lost 5 bases and 8 bases respectively, with 15 bases between them. Germline lookup yields CDR1 SGHTA and CDR2 FQGNSA. CDR3 bases: TGTGCCAGCAGCATTGGGGGGCGAGGAGGCTACACCTTC. As protein: CASSIGGRGGYTF. The full variable domain, completed using reference TRBV7-2 and TRBJ1-2, is GAGVSQSPSNKVTEKGKDVELRCDPISGHTALYWYRQSLGQGLEFLIYFQGNSAPDKSGLPSDRFSAERTGGSVSTLTIQRTQQEDSAVYLCASSIGGRGGYTFGSGTRLTVV.

Concerning this clone itself: One end of the junction fails to match germline, which may point to a read error. The chain uses TRBV20-1 and TRBJ2-1, with 9 bases aligning to TRBD2. The CDR3 contains 11 residues. CDR1 DFQATT and CDR2 SNEGSKA come from the germline V gene (reference sequence). The CDR3 DNA follows: TGCAGTGCTAGAGGGCTAGCGGGGAAGATCTTC. Translating it yields CSARGLAGKIF.

This clone was recorded a few times. The gene calls are TRBV5-5 and TRBJ1-3, with D unclear. Germline CDR1 is SGHKS and CDR2 is YYEKEE (reference sequence). V gave up 5 bases and J gave up 1 base, with 16 bases separating them. CDR3 size: 16 residues. DNA of the CDR3: TGTGCCAGCAGTTCGGGCCGATCGGATTCTGGAAACACCATATATTTT. Translation gives CASSSGRSDSGNTIYF.

The chain joins TRBV2 to TRBJ2-5; unclear D gene. CDR3 length: 15 residues. The germline V gene has CDR1 SNHLY and CDR2 FYNNEI. V was shortened by 3 bases and J by 1 base, with 12 bases between the two germline ends. DNA of the CDR3: TGTGCCAGCAGTGATACGTGGTCGGCCCAAGAGACCCAGTACTTC. The encoded protein is CASSDTWSAQETQYF.

This rearrangement joins TRBV29-1 to TRBJ2-2; TRBD1 matches 11 bases. CDR3 length equals 15 residues. Germline V gene sequence: CDR1 SQVTM, CDR2 ANQGSEA. The J segment lost 5 bases and the V segment lost 4 bases, leaving 6 bases of the junction unmatched. The CDR3 DNA reads TGCAGCGTTGCTGCGGGACAGGGGGGAACCGGGGAGCTGTTTTTT. Amino acids: CSVAAGQGGTGELFF.

The chain is built from TRBV7-8 and TRBJ1-1; TRBD1 matches at 8 bases. CDR3 length: 14 residues. Germline CDR1 SGHVS, CDR2 FQNEAQ. V lost 5 bases and J lost 1; bases outside the gene matches: 3. CDR3 nucleotide sequence: TGTGCCAGCAGCCTCGGACAGGGGAACACTGAAGCTTTCTTT. It translates to CASSLGQGNTEAFF.

The chain has TRBV9 and TRBJ2-3; D is perhaps TRBD1 (7 bases). Trimming removed 2 bases at V and 5 bases at J, with 12 bases between. This CDR3 has 14 amino acids. The V gene's germline CDR1 is SGDLS and CDR2 YYNGEE. The CDR3 nucleotides read TGTGCCAGCAGCGTGGAGGGGGCGAGAGATACGCAGTATTTT. Translated: CASSVEGARDTQYF.

The V and J genes are TRBV7-9 and TRBJ2-7, with 7 bases lining up with TRBD1. The V and J ends lost 1 base and 3 bases, in that order; junction bases with no gene match: 9. Germline V gives CDR1 SEHNR, CDR2 FQNEAQ (reference sequence). The CDR3 runs 16 residues. Written as DNA, the CDR3 is TGTGCCAGCAGCTTAGGGTCCGGGACAGAGATCTACGAGCAGTACTTC. Protein: CASSLGSGTEIYEQYF.

The chain recombines TRBV28 with TRBJ1-5; a weak D match, TRBD1 (5 bases). Germline CDR1 is MDHEN and CDR2 is SYDVKM. The V gene lost 5 bases and the J gene lost 8 bases, with 7 bases spanning the gap. The CDR3 is made up of 11 amino acids. For the CDR3, the DNA is TGTGCCAGCAGTGCGGGGGAGCCCCAGCATTTT. It specifies CASSAGEPQHF.

The chain uses TRBV11-2 and TRBJ2-3; a possible D gene is TRBD2 (6 bases). This CDR3 comprises 16 residues. Trimming removed 4 bases at V and 2 bases at J, with 16 bases between. CDR1 and CDR2 (germline): SGHAT, FQNNGV. CDR3 in amino acids: CASSSSLGLSTDTQYF. The CDR3, as DNA: TGTGCCAGCAGCTCCTCATTGGGACTGTCCACAGATACGCAGTATTTT.

The chain is built from TRBV28 and TRBJ2-3, with D uncertain. Germline-derived CDR1 and CDR2 are MDHEN and SYDVKM. The CDR3 runs to 13 residues. The ends were cut back, 6 bases at V and 0 bases at J, with 7 bases in the middle. CDR3 DNA: TGTGCCAGCAGACTCGACAGCACAGATACGCAGTATTTT. Its protein is CASRLDSTDTQYF.

In its sample, this clone was seen once. The chain carries TRBV6-1 and TRBJ1-1; D is undetermined. The length of the CDR3 is 14 residues. Trimming pared 3 bases from V and 0 bases from J, leaving 8 bases between. Germline V gives CDR1 MNHNS, CDR2 SASEGT. The CDR3 DNA reads TGTGCCAGCAGTGATCCGGGTTTGAACACTGAAGCTTTCTTT. Translated, it gives CASSDPGLNTEAFF.

V is TRBV6-5 and J is TRBJ1-6; D is ambiguous. Trimming removed 4 bases from V and 8 bases from J, with 9 bases in between. The CDR3 has 13 amino acids. Germline CDR1 reads MNHEY; CDR2 reads SVGAGI. CDR3 sequence reads: CASSFSEDSPLHF. As DNA, the CDR3 is TGTGCCAGCAGTTTCTCCGAGGATTCACCCCTCCACTTT.

The chain couples TRBV7-9 to TRBJ2-7; TRBD2 matches 13 bases. V trimming: 3 bases; J trimming: 6 bases; junction bases outside the gene matches: 2. CDR1 and CDR2 (germline): SEHNR, FQNEAQ (reference sequence). The CDR3 has 14 residues. CDR3 sequence (DNA): TGTGCCAGCAGCTTTGGACTAGCGGGGGCCGAGCAGTACTTC. Encoded protein: CASSFGLAGAEQYF. Using reference TRBV7-9 and TRBJ2-7 for the parts outside the CDR3, the full variable domain is DTGVSQNPRHKITKRGQNVTFRCDPISEHNRLYWYRQTLGQGPEFLTYFQNEAQLEKSRLLSDRFSAERPKGSFSTLEIQRTEQGDSAMYLCASSFGLAGAEQYFGPGTRLTVT.

V and J are TRBV5-1 and TRBJ2-3; a possible D gene is TRBD1 (5 bases). The CDR3 totals 13 residues. Trimming stripped 4 bases from V and 5 bases from J, with 11 bases between. CDR1 and CDR2 from the germline V gene are SGHRS and YFSETQ. Here the CDR3 reads CASSRTQGDTQYF. The CDR3, as DNA: TGCGCCAGCAGCAGGACCCAGGGAGATACGCAGTATTTT.

The chain joins TRBV10-3 to TRBJ2-3; perhaps D is TRBD1 or TRBD2 (5 bases each). The CDR3 has 13 amino acids. Trimming left V 6 bases short and J 2 bases short, with 9 bases between. Germline V gives CDR1 ENHRY, CDR2 SYGVKD. The CDR3: CAISRENTDTQYF. The CDR3 nucleotides are TGTGCCATCAGCAGGGAGAACACAGATACGCAGTATTTT.

V and J are TRBV5-6 and TRBJ2-7; a possible D gene is TRBD2 (5 bases). The CDR3 runs to 15 residues. The V gene's germline CDR1 is SGHDT and CDR2 YYEEEE. V was clipped by 2 bases and J by 6 bases, with 18 bases between them. Here the CDR3 DNA reads TGTGCCAGCAGCTTAGGGTACCCGGCGCGGGTCGAGCAGTACTTC. The encoded protein is CASSLGYPARVEQYF.

This rearrangement joins TRBV9 to TRBJ2-7; 7 positions agree with TRBD1. The length of the CDR3 is 15 residues. J lost 3 bases, V lost 0 bases, and 6 bases had no gene match. Germline V gene sequence: CDR1 SGDLS, CDR2 YYNGEE. The CDR3 protein is CASSVGTGAFYEQYF. The DNA of the CDR3 is TGTGCCAGCAGCGTAGGGACAGGAGCCTTCTACGAGCAGTACTTC.

The chain links TRBV4-3 to TRBJ1-6; D perhaps matches TRBD1 (6 bases). Trimming took off 1 base at V and 1 base at J, with 11 bases between the two ends. This CDR3 region has 17 residues. Germline V gene data show CDR1 as LGHNA and CDR2 as YSLEER. In DNA, the CDR3 is TGCGCCAGCAGCCAAGCGCTACAGGGATCCTATAATTCACCCCTCCACTTT. This encodes CASSQALQGSYNSPLHF.

The rearrangement joins TRBV10-3 to TRBJ1-5; D is unclear. Germline-derived CDR1 and CDR2 are ENHRY and SYGVKD. The CDR3 is 15 residues long. V was shortened by 0 bases and J by 0 bases, with 6 bases between the two germline ends. The CDR3 sequence: CAISESRNSNQPQHF. The DNA of the CDR3 is TGTGCCATCAGTGAGTCGCGGAATAGCAATCAGCCCCAGCATTTT.

The chain recombines TRBV11-2 with TRBJ2-7; no definite D call. CDR3 length: 14 residues. V lost 5 bases and J 2 bases, leaving 13 bases between the germline ends. Germline V CDR1 and CDR2: SGHAT, FQNNGV. In DNA form, the CDR3 reads TGTGCCAGCAGCCCTCAAGGGCGGACCTACGAGCAGTACTTC. This encodes CASSPQGRTYEQYF.

The chain carries TRBV5-1 and TRBJ2-3; D gene ambiguous. This CDR3 is built from 12 residues. CDR1 and CDR2 (germline): SGHRS, YFSETQ. V was clipped by 4 bases and J by 1 base, with 4 bases between them. The CDR3 DNA sequence: TGCGCCAGCAGCACCGGCACAGATACGCAGTATTTT. Protein sequence: CASSTGTDTQYF.

The V gene is TRBV7-5, the J gene TRBJ1-2; TRBD1, the D gene given by the table, was not confirmed from the DNA. TRBV7-5 is a listed pseudogene. The CDR3 totals 16 residues. CDR3 sequence reads: CARSLLGTGGNYGYTF. Here the CDR3 DNA reads TGTGCCAGAAGCCTATTAGGGACAGGGGGTAACTATGGCTACACCTTC.

The rearrangement links TRBV28 to TRBJ2-7, with 7 bases matching TRBD1. The germline gives CDR1 MDHEN, CDR2 SYDVKM. J gave up 3 bases and V 7 bases, and 6 bases lay outside the gene matches. The CDR3 sequence is 13 residues long. CDR3 sequence reads: CASIHPGGYEQYF. The CDR3 DNA reads TGTGCCAGCATCCATCCAGGGGGCTACGAGCAGTACTTC.

The rearrangement uses TRBV19 and TRBJ2-1; TRBD1 aligns across 8 bases. CDR1 and CDR2 (germline): LNHDA, SQIVND (reference sequence). The J segment lost 3 bases and the V segment lost 2 bases, leaving 15 bases of the junction unmatched. The CDR3 covers 19 residues. CDR3 region: CASSISGTGGVHYYNEQFF. CDR3 DNA sequence: TGTGCCAGTAGTATATCCGGGACAGGTGGGGTACACTACTACAATGAGCAGTTCTTC.

The chain carries TRBV5-1 and TRBJ2-2; D not certain. Trimming shortened V by 0 bases and J by 5 bases, and 11 bases separated the two germline ends. The CDR3 is 15 amino acids. CDR1 is SGHRS and CDR2 is YFSETQ in the germline V gene. The CDR3 DNA follows: TGCGCCAGCAGCTTGGATACTTGGGGTACCGGGGAGCTGTTTTTT. It is translated as CASSLDTWGTGELFF.